The subject of this entry is one T cell receptor beta chain. The same CDR3 arises from other DNA sequences in this sample as well. The data belong to a study of blood T cell repertoires in COVID-19. This CDR3 comprises 14 residues. Looked up from germline, CDR1 is MNHEY and CDR2 is SMNVEV (reference sequence). Trimming stripped 2 bases from V and 0 bases from J, with 7 bases between. Cohorts were based on clinical histories the participants reported. Clones were read by immunoSEQ multiplex PCR, and TCRdb kept only the in-frame ones, dropping some. The sample gives fewer than 400,000 clones, around nine tenths of which show up once; roughly 10% is in the top ten.

The clonotype was recovered from a woman between 50 and 59 years old who had recovered from COVID-19. The sequencing sample was made of PBMCs or T cells enriched from blood (not recorded which). The chain is built from TRBV27 and TRBJ1-1; D call uncertain. The CDR3 loop reads CASSLTGMNTEAFF. For the CDR3, the DNA is TGTGCCAGCAGTTTAACGGGAATGAACACTGAAGCTTTCTTT.